The 18 T cell receptor beta chains below all came from one sample that was sequenced in a study of post-analysis software for immune sequencing data. The library was made from cDNA and included unique molecular identifiers. One entry per CDR3 protein, called by TCRdb with MiXCR from the PCR reads. The repertoire holds over 150,000 distinct CDR3 sequences, with 36% as singletons. The sequenced sample was blood, obtained after autologous hematopoietic stem cell transplantation. The receptors were gathered from a girl between 10 and 17 years old with multiple sclerosis.

V is TRBV27 and J is TRBJ2-1, with TRBD2 matching 11 bases. CDR1 is MNHEY and CDR2 is SMNVEV in the germline V gene (reference sequence). The CDR3 is 17 residues long. V trimming: 7 bases; J trimming: 6 bases; junction bases outside the gene matches: 14. The CDR3: CASTPFSGRAVRNEQFF. For the CDR3, the DNA is TGTGCCAGCACACCATTTAGCGGGAGGGCTGTTCGCAATGAGCAGTTCTTC.

This sequence joins TRBV7-6 and TRBJ2-5; no clear D gene. The CDR3 has 13 residues. CDR1 and CDR2 (germline): SGHVS, FNYEAQ. V was trimmed by 5 bases and J by 6 bases, leaving 13 bases between them. CDR3 region: CASSPGPQKTQYF. The CDR3 bases are TGTGCCAGCAGCCCCGGTCCGCAAAAGACCCAGTACTTC.

This clonotype was seen repeatedly, ten times or more. The chain carries TRBV7-2 and TRBJ2-6; no reliable D call. Germline V gives CDR1 SGHTA, CDR2 FQGNSA. CDR3 length: 15 amino acids. V was clipped by 2 bases and J by 0 bases, with 5 bases between them. CDR3 in amino acids: CASSLMTSGANVLTF. The CDR3 nucleotides read TGTGCCAGCAGCTTAATGACCTCTGGGGCCAACGTCCTGACTTTC.

The chain has TRBV19 and TRBJ2-6; D possibly corresponds to TRBD2 (5 bases). Trimming removed 1 base from V and 0 bases from J, with 19 bases in between. The CDR3 is made up of 20 amino acids. Looked up from germline, CDR1 is LNHDA and CDR2 is SQIVND (reference sequence). CDR3 protein: CASSIVGKVTSYSGANVLTF. The CDR3 DNA is TGTGCCAGTAGTATAGTGGGGAAGGTTACTAGTTACTCTGGGGCCAACGTCCTGACTTTC.

This clonotype occurred many times. CDR3 protein: CASSIVRSYEQYF. CDR3 nucleotides: TGTGCCAGCAGTATCGTGAGATCCTACGAGCAGTACTTC. This chain connects TRBV6-8 to TRBJ2-7; D ambiguous. CDR1 is MNHGY, CDR2 SAAAGT, per germline. Deletions cut 5 bases from V and 1 base from J, with 9 bases between. This CDR3 has 13 amino acids.

This chain joins TRBV25-1 and TRBJ2-1; D may be TRBD2 (5 bases). Trimming removed 8 bases at V and 5 bases at J, with 19 bases between. Germline assignment: CDR1 MGHDK and CDR2 SYGVNS. This CDR3 region has 15 residues. CDR3 DNA: TGTGCCAGCCTCCCTGCCGGACGACTACACAATGAGCAGTTCTTC. Translation gives CASLPAGRLHNEQFF.

The rearrangement links TRBV5-6 to TRBJ2-7, with D perhaps matching TRBD2 (6 bases). Germline V gene sequence: CDR1 SGHDT, CDR2 YYEEEE. The CDR3 loop spans 14 amino acids. The V end lost 4 bases, the J end lost 2 bases, and 13 bases lay between the germline ends. The CDR3 here is CASSPRDWTYEQYF. For the CDR3, the DNA is TGTGCCAGCAGCCCCCGGGACTGGACCTACGAGCAGTACTTC.

The chain uses TRBV24-1 and TRBJ2-1; 10 bases map to TRBD2. V dropped 4 bases and J dropped 2; count of bases not matched to a gene: 4. Germline V gives CDR1 KGHDR, CDR2 SFDVKD. The CDR3 is 16 amino acids. The CDR3 sequence: CATSDPLAGAYNEQFF. DNA of the CDR3: TGTGCCACCAGTGACCCCCTAGCGGGAGCCTACAATGAGCAGTTCTTC.

The chain uses TRBV20-1 and TRBJ2-3, with D hard to call. Germline CDR1 is DFQATT and CDR2 is SNEGSKA (reference sequence). There are 14 residues in the CDR3. Trimming left V 3 bases short and J 5 bases short, with 15 bases between. CDR3 residues: CSASAHHRGDTQYF. The CDR3 DNA sequence: TGCAGTGCTAGCGCACACCACCGTGGAGATACGCAGTATTTT.

J is TRBJ1-2 and V is TRBV12-3 or TRBV12-4; unclear D gene. The V end was cut by 3 bases, the J end by 8 bases, with 13 bases between. The CDR3 is made up of 13 amino acids. The CDR3 nucleotides are TGTGCCAGCAGTTTTAACCCCAGCGAGGGCTACACCTTC. Encoded protein: CASSFNPSEGYTF.

This rearrangement joins TRBV5-1 to TRBJ2-3, with unresolved D. Trimming cost V 4 bases and J 3 bases, with 24 bases left between them. The CDR3 sequence is 18 residues long. CDR1 and CDR2 (germline): SGHRS, YFSETQ. CDR3 coding DNA: TGCGCCAGCAGCCCCTTCCACGGGCCCCGGCTTGGGACAGATACGCAGTATTTT. Protein sequence: CASSPFHGPRLGTDTQYF.

The chain combines TRBV15 with TRBJ2-2; D call uncertain. V lost 1 base and J 9 bases, leaving 6 bases between the germline ends. The CDR3 extends over 12 amino acids. Germline V gives CDR1 LNHNV, CDR2 YYDKDF (reference sequence). CDR3 protein: CATSRVGRELFF. The CDR3 nucleotides are TGTGCCACCAGCAGAGTGGGAAGGGAGCTGTTTTTT.

The V and J genes are TRBV25-1 and TRBJ2-5; 13 nucleotides match TRBD2. Germline V gene sequence: CDR1 MGHDK, CDR2 SYGVNS. The trim removed 3 bases at V and 0 bases at J, leaving 4 bases unmatched. The CDR3 extends over 17 amino acids. The CDR3 protein is CASSEELAGGYQETQYF. The CDR3, as DNA: TGTGCCAGCAGTGAGGAACTAGCGGGAGGGTACCAAGAGACCCAGTACTTC.

This chain joins TRBV20-1 and TRBJ2-7; no clear D. CDR3 length equals 11 residues. Per the germline V gene, CDR1 is DFQATT and CDR2 is SNEGSKA (reference sequence). V was pared by 5 bases and J by 5 bases, with 10 bases between. CDR3 loop: CSAGFWDEQYF. CDR3 bases: TGCAGTGCTGGTTTTTGGGACGAGCAGTACTTC.

CDR3 DNA sequence: TGTGCCAGCAGTTTAGCGGGACTAGTGAATGAGCAGTTCTTC. Translation: CASSLAGLVNEQFF. This rearrangement joins TRBV12-3 or TRBV12-4 to TRBJ2-1, with TRBD2 identical over 8 bases. The CDR3 is made up of 14 amino acids. After removal of 0 bases from V and 7 bases from J, the junction contained 2 bases not matched to a gene.

This rearrangement joins TRBV18 to TRBJ2-7; TRBD2 is a possible D gene (6 bases). The CDR3 has 16 residues. Trimming took 0 bases from V and 1 from J, leaving 13 bases between them. The germline gives CDR1 KGHSH, CDR2 LQKENI. The CDR3 spells CASSPPSEEGSYEQYF. The CDR3 DNA reads TGTGCCAGCTCACCACCGTCCGAGGAGGGGTCCTACGAGCAGTACTTC.

V and J are TRBV7-2 and TRBJ2-7, with 14 bases fitting TRBD2. The CDR3 contains 19 residues. CDR1 is SGHTA and CDR2 is FQGNSA in the germline V gene. The J segment lost 0 bases and the V segment lost 1 base, leaving 8 bases of the junction unmatched. The CDR3 DNA is TGTGCCAGCAGCTTAGTCTGGGGACTAGCGGGAGTCCGCTCCTACGAGCAGTACTTC. Translated, it gives CASSLVWGLAGVRSYEQYF. Filled out from reference TRBV7-2 and TRBJ2-7, the complete variable domain reads GAGVSQSPSNKVTEKGKDVELRCDPISGHTALYWYRQSLGQGLEFLIYFQGNSAPDKSGLPSDRFSAERTGGSVSTLTIQRTQQEDSAVYLCASSLVWGLAGVRSYEQYFGPGTRLTVT.

The chain has TRBV12-3 or TRBV12-4 and TRBJ2-5; D may be TRBD1 or TRBD2 (6 bases each). Trimming took off 5 bases at V and 5 bases at J, with 18 bases between the two ends. This CDR3 has 15 amino acids. The chain's CDR3 is CASSPRGAGRETQYF. For the CDR3, the DNA is TGTGCCAGCAGTCCAAGGGGGGCAGGGCGGGAGACCCAGTACTTC.